This T cell receptor (beta chain) appears in the sequencing data of a study of read filtering for tumor transcriptome and immune sequencing. As for the study in general: Among patients, 17 to 20 were male and approximately 15 female, aged about 45 to 85 (mean about 71). After DNase treatment, RNA was made into whole-transcriptome libraries. IR-seq gave about 4.05 to 11 million TCR reads per sample; RNA-seq gave about 80 to 1,400.

CDR1 and CDR2 (germline): LNHNV, YYDKDF (reference sequence). Between the trimmed V and J ends, which lost 0 bases and 4 bases, there was a span of 15 bases. The CDR3 has 16 residues. This clonotype was detected many times. From approximately 400 ng of RNA, a library with molecular barcoded alpha/delta and beta/gamma adaptors was made. TCRdb recomputed calls from the reads with MiXCR, one row per CDR3 protein. The sample has 20,000 to 25,000 distinct CDR3 sequences, roughly an eighth seen once; the top ten hold about 59%. The receptor was derived from a donor aged 40 or over with multiple myeloma. This chain joins TRBV15 and TRBJ2-5; D may be TRBD1 (5 bases). The source material was a population of CD138-negative cells sorted from bone marrow. The CDR3: CATSRDRTSVVETQYF. In DNA, the CDR3 is TGTGCCACCAGCAGAGATCGGACAAGTGTGGTAGAGACCCAGTACTTC. Together with reference TRBV15 and TRBJ2-5, the CDR3 gives the full variable domain: DAMVIQNPRYQVTQFGKPVTLSCSQTLNHNVMYWYQQKSSQAPKLLFHYYDKDFNNEADTPDNFQSRRPNTSFCFLDIRSPGLGDTAMYLCATSRDRTSVVETQYFGPGTRLLVL.